This T cell receptor beta chain was recorded in a study of cytomegalovirus exposure and HLA in healthy donors. On this clone: Its antigen remains unidentified.

Study-level findings and limits: The later analysis indicated that the majority of CMV-associated TCR beta chains appeared HLA-restricted. Earlier analysis yielded a pattern in which most TCR beta V segments were productive about 87% or about 30% of the time.

The PCR employed 60 Vbeta primers together with 13 Jbeta primers. Some clones are missing from TCRdb's copy, which holds only in-frame ones; the method was immunoSEQ multiplex PCR. Of 120,000 to 150,000 clones listed, around 78% are singletons. The germline V gene encodes CDR1 GTSNPN and CDR2 SVGIG (reference sequence). Trimming removed 3 bases from V and 4 bases from J, with 15 bases in between. The CDR3 runs to 14 residues. Source material: PBMCs. This clonotype was sampled from a man in his forties in good health and CMV-seropositive. J is TRBJ1-2 and V is TRBV30; possibly TRBD1 for D (6 bases). CDR3 amino acids: CAWSAAGAPYGYTF. The CDR3 bases are TGTGCCTGGAGCGCGGCAGGGGCTCCCTATGGCTACACCTTC.